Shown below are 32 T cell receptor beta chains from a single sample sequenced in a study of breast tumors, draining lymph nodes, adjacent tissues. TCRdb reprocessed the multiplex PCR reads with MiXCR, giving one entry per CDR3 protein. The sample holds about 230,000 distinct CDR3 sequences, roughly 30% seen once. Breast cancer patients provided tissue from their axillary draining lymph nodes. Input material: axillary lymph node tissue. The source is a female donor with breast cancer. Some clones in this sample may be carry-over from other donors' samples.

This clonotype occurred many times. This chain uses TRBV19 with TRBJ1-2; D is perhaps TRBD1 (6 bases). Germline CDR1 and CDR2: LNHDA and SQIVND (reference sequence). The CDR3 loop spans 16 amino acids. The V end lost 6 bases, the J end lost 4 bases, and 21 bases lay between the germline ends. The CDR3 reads CASSPGRTEGPYGYTF. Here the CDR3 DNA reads TGTGCCAGTAGCCCAGGACGGACAGAGGGCCCCTATGGCTACACCTTC.

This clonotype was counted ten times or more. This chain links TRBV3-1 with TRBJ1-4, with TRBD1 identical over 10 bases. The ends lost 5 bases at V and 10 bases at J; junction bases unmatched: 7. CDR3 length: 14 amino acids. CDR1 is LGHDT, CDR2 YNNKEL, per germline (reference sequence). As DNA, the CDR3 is TGTGCCAGCAGCTCCCGGGACAGGGGAGGAAAACTGTTTTTT. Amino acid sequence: CASSSRDRGGKLFF. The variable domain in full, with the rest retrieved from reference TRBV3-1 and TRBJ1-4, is DTAVSQTPKYLVTQMGNDKSIKCEQNLGHDTMYWYKQDSKKFLKIMFSYNNKELIINETVPNRFSPKSPDKAHLNLHINSLELGDSAVYFCASSSRDRGGKLFFGSGTQLSVL.

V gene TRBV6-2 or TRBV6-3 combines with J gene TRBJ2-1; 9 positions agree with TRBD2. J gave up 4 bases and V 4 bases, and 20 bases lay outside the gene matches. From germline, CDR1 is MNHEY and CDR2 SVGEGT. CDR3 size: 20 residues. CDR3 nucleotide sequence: TGTGCCAGCAGTTTTTCCCCCGAGCTAGCGGGACGACGACTATACAATGAGCAGTTCTTC. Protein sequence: CASSFSPELAGRRLYNEQFF.

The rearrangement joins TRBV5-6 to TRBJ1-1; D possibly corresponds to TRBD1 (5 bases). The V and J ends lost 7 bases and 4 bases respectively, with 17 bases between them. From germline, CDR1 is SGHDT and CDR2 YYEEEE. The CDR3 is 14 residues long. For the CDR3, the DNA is TGTGCCAGCTTGGGCAGGGTTTGGGGCACTGAAGCTTTCTTT. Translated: CASLGRVWGTEAFF.

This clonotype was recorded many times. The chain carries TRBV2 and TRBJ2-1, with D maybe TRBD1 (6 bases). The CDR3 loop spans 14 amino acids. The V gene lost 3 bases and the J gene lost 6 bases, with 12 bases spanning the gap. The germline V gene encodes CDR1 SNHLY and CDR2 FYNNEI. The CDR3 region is CASSDSLGGNEQFF. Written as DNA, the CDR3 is TGTGCCAGCAGTGATAGTCTAGGGGGCAATGAGCAGTTCTTC.

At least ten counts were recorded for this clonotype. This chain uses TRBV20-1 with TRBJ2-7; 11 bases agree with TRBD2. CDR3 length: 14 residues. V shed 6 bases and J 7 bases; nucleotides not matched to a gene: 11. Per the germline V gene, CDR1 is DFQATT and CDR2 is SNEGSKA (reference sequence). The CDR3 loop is CSAPAGTSGREQYF. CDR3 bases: TGCAGTGCACCTGCCGGGACTAGCGGCCGGGAGCAGTACTTC.

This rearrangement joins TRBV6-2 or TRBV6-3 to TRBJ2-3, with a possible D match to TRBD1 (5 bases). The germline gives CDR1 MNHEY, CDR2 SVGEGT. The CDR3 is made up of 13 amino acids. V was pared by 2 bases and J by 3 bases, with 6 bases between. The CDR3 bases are TGTGCCAGCAGTTACCAGGGAACAGATACGCAGTATTTT. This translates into CASSYQGTDTQYF.

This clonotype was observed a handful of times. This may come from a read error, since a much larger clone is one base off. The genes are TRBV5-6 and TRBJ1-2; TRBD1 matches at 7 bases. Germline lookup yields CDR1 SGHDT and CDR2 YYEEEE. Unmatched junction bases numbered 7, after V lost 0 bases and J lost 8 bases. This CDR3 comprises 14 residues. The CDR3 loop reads CASSLAEAQGGYTF. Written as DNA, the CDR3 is TGTGCCAGCAGCTTGGCCGAGGCACAGGGGGGCTACACCTTC.

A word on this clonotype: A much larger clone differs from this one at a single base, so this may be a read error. For the CDR3, the DNA is TGTGCCAGCAGCCAGGGGAACAGGGTGACCTGCGAGCAGTACTTC. Its protein product is CASSQGNRVTCEQYF. The gene calls are TRBV9 and TRBJ2-7; D may be TRBD1 (6 bases). This CDR3 spans 15 amino acids. The germline CDR1 and CDR2 sequences are SGDLS and YYNGEE. Trimming cost V 4 bases and J 6 bases, with 20 bases left between them.

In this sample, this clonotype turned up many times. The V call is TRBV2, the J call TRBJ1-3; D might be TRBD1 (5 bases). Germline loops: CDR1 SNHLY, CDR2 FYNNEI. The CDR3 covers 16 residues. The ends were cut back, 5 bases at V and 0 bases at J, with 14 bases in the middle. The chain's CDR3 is CASSKEGTVSGNTIYF. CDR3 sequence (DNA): TGTGCCAGCAGTAAAGAGGGGACGGTCTCTGGAAACACCATATATTTT.

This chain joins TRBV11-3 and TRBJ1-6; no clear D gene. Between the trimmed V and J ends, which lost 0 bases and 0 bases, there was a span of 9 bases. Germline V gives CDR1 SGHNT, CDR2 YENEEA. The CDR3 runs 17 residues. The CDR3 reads CASSLEGGSSYNSPLHF. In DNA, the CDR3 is TGTGCCAGCAGCTTAGAAGGTGGGAGCTCCTATAATTCACCCCTCCACTTT.

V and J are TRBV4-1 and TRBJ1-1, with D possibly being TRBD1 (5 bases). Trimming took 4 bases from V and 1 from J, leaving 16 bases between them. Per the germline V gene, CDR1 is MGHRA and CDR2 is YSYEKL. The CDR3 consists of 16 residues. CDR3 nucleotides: TGCGCCAGCAGCCCCAGCCCGGGACGCGGGAACACTGAAGCTTTCTTT. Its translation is CASSPSPGRGNTEAFF.

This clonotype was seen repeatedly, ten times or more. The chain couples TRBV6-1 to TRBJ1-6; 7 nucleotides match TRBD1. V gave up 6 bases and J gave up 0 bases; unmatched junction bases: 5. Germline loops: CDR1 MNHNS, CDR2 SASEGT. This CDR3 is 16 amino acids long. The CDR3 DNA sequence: TGTGCCAGCAGGGCACAGGGGTTCTCCTATAATTCACCCCTCCACTTT. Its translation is CASRAQGFSYNSPLHF.

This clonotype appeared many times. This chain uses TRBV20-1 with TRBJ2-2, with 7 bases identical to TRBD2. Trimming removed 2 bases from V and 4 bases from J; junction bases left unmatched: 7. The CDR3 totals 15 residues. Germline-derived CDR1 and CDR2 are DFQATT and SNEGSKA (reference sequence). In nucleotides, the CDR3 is TGCAGTGCTAGAATGGCGGGAGATCCCACCGGGGAGCTGTTTTTT. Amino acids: CSARMAGDPTGELFF.

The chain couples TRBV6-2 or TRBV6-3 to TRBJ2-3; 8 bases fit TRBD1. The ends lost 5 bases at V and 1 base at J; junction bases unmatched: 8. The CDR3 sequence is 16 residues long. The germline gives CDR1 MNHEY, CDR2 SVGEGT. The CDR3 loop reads CASSTTGTGRTDTQYF. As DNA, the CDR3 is TGTGCCAGCAGTACCACCGGGACAGGCCGCACAGATACGCAGTATTTT.

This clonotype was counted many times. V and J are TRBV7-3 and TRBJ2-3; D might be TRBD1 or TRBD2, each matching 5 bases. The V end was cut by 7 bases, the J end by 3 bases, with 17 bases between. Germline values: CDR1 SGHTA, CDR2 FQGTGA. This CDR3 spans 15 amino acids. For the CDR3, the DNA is TGTGCCAGCACCCTTGGGGGAGCAAGAACAGATACGCAGTATTTT. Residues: CASTLGGARTDTQYF.

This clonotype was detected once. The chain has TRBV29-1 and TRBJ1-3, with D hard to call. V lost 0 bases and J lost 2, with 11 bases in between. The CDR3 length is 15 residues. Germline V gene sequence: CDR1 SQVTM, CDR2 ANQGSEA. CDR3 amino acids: CSVEDPPGPGNTIYF. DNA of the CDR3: TGCAGCGTTGAAGATCCTCCGGGCCCTGGAAACACCATATATTTT.

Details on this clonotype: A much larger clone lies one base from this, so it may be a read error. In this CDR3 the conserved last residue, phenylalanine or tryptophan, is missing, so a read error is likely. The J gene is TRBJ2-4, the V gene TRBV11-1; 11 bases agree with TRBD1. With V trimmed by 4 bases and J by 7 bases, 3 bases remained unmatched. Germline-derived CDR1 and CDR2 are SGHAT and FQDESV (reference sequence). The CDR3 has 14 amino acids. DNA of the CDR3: TGTGCCAGCAGCTCGGGGACAGGGGGGAACATTCAGTACCTC. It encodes CASSSGTGGNIQYL.

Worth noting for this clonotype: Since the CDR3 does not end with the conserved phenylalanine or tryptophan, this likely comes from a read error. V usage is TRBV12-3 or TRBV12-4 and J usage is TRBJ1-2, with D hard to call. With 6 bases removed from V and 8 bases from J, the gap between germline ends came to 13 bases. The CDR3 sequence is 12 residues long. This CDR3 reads CASSAPPPGYTY. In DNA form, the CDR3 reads TGTGCCAGCAGCGCTCCTCCTCCCGGCTACACCTAC.

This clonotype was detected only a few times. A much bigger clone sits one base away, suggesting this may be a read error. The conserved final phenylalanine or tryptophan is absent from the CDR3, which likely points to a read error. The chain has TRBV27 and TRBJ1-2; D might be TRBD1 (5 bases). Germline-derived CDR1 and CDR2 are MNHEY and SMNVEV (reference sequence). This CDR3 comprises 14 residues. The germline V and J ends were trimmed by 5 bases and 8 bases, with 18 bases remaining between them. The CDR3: CASSTPGGAEGYTS. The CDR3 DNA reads TGTGCCAGCAGTACACCTGGAGGGGCGGAAGGCTACACCTCC.

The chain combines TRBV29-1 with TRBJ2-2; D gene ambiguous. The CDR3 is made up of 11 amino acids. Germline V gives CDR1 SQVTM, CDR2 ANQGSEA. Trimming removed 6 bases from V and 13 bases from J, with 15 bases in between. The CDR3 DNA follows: TGCAGCGTGTCGGGCCGGTTCAGGCTGTTTTTT. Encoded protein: CSVSGRFRLFF.

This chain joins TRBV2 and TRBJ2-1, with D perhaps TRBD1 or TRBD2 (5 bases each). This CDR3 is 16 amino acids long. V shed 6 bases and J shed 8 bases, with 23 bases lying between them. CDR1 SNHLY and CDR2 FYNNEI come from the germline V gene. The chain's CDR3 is CASSPFRDVLIDEQFF. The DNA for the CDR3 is TGTGCCAGCAGCCCCTTCCGGGACGTTTTAATCGATGAGCAGTTCTTC.

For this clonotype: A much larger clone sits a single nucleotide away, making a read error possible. The CDR3 is CASRGQSWFF. DNA of the CDR3: TGTGCCAGCAGAGGCCAGAGTTGGTTCTTC. V gene TRBV5-5 combines with J gene TRBJ2-1; D gene uncertain. CDR3 length: 10 residues. Germline V gives CDR1 SGHKS, CDR2 YYEKEE (reference sequence). V was trimmed by 5 bases and J by 15 bases, leaving 12 bases between them.

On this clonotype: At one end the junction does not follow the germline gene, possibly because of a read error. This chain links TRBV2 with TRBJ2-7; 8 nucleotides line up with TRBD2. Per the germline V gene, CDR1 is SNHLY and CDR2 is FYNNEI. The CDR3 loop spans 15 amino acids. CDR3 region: CVSSDMGLEHFEQYF. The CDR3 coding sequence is TGTGTCAGCAGTGATATGGGACTAGAACATTTTGAGCAGTACTTC.

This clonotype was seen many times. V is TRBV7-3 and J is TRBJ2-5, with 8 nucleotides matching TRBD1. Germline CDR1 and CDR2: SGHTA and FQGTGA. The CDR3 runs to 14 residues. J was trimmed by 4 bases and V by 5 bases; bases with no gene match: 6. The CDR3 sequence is CASSNTGGGETQYF. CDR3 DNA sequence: TGTGCCAGCAGCAATACAGGGGGAGGAGAGACCCAGTACTTC.

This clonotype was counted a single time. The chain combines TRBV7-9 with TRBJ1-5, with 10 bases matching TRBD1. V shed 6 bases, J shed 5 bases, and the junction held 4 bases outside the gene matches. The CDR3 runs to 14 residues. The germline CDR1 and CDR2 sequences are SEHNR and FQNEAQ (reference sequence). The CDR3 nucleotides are TGTGCCAGCAGGCCCGGGACAGGGGATCAGCCCCAGCATTTT. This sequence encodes CASRPGTGDQPQHF. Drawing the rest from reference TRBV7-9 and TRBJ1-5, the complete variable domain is DTGVSQNPRHKITKRGQNVTFRCDPISEHNRLYWYRQTLGQGPEFLTYFQNEAQLEKSRLLSDRFSAERPKGSFSTLEIQRTEQGDSAMYLCASRPGTGDQPQHFGDGTRLSIL.

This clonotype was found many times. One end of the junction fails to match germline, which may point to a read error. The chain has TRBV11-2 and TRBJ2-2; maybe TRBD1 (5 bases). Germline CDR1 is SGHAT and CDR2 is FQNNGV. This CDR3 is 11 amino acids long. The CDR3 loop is CASRDTGELFF. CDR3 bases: TGTGCGAGCAGGGACACCGGGGAGCTGTTTTTT.

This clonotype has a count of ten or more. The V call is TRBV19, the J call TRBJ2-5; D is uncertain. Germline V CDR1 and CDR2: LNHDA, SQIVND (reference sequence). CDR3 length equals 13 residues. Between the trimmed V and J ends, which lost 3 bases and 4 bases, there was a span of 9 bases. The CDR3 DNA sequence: TGTGCCAGTAGTATGCCCCCCTCAGAGACCCAGTACTTC. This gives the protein CASSMPPSETQYF.

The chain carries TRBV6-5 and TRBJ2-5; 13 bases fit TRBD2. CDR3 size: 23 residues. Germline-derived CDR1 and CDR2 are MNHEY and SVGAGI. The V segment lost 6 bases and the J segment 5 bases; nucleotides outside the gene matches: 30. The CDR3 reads CASRTTRLAGGRRTPGSRETQYF. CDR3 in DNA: TGTGCCAGCAGGACGACCCGACTAGCGGGAGGACGGCGAACACCGGGGAGTAGGGAGACCCAGTACTTC.

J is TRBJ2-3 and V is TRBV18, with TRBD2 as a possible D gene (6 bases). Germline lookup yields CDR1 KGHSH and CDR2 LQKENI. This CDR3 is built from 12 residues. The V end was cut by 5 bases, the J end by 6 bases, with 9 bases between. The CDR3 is CASSGRGDTQYF. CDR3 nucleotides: TGTGCCAGCTCAGGGCGGGGCGATACGCAGTATTTT.

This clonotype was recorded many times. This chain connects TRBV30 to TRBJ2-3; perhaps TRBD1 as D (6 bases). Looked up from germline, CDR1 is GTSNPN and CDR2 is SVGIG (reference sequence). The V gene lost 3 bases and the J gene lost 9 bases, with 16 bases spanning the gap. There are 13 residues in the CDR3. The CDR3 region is CAWRGSAQGTQYF. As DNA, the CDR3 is TGTGCCTGGAGAGGAAGCGCCCAGGGGACGCAGTATTTT.

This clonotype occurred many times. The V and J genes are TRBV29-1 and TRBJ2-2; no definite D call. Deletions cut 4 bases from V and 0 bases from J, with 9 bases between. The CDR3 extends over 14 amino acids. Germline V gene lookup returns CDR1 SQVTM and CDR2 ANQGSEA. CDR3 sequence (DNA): TGCAGCGTTGGCGGCAGCGCGAACACCGGGGAGCTGTTTTTT. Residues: CSVGGSANTGELFF.